The clone carrying this TCR beta chain has a single count. The source of the sample is a study of blood T cell repertoires in COVID-19. Turning to the study itself: Material from acute and convalescent COVID-19 was sourced from the United States, Italy and Spain. Sample material is recorded as cDNA or gDNA derived from T cells, B-cell-depleted T cells, or PBMCs.

As originally analysed: Cell counts per sample came from amplifying reference gene primers. TCRdb keeps only in-frame clones here, not all; method: immunoSEQ multiplex PCR. Clonal size and the V and J genes are those of that table, whereas D and trimming came from the DNA. The sample records roughly 68,000 clones, approximately 85% being singletons. This receptor was identified in a man aged 45-65 years with acute or convalescent COVID-19. The specimen sequenced was peripheral blood.

The CDR3 spells CASSQINRGGTGELFF. DNA for the CDR3: TGCGCCAGCAGCCAAATAAACAGGGGTGGCACCGGGGAGCTGTTTTTT. J is TRBJ2-2 and V is TRBV5-1; 7 bases are a match to TRBD1. This CDR3 is 16 amino acids long. The V gene end was trimmed by 4 bases and the J gene end by 4 bases; junction bases not matched to a gene: 10. Germline V gene lookup returns CDR1 SGHRS and CDR2 YFSETQ.